This T cell receptor (beta chain) came from a study of blood T cell repertoires in COVID-19. Original methodology: Reference gene primer amplification gave estimated nucleated cell counts. Generated by immunoSEQ multiplex PCR, the TCRdb table keeps only in-frame clones and is missing some. Clonal size and the V and J genes are those of that table, whereas D and trimming came from the DNA. The sample shows under 300,000 clones, 75% to 95% of them seen only once. Deletions cut 0 bases from V and 4 bases from J, with 9 bases between. This CDR3 spans 14 amino acids. Germline assignment: CDR1 LGHNA and CDR2 YSLEER. Those who participated ranged in age from 18 to 89 years and resided in some 24 US areas. Participants reported their clinical history, and cohort assignment relied on those reports. Two negative PCRs, clearance, or symptom resolution had been documented for recovered Cohort 3 donors.

This TCR was sampled from a woman under 30 who had recovered from COVID-19. V usage is TRBV4-3 and J usage is TRBJ1-2; no definite D call. Sequenced: PBMCs or T cells enriched from blood (not recorded which). CDR3 sequence: CASSQDPVSYGYTF. In DNA form, the CDR3 reads TGCGCCAGCAGCCAAGATCCAGTAAGCTATGGCTACACCTTC.